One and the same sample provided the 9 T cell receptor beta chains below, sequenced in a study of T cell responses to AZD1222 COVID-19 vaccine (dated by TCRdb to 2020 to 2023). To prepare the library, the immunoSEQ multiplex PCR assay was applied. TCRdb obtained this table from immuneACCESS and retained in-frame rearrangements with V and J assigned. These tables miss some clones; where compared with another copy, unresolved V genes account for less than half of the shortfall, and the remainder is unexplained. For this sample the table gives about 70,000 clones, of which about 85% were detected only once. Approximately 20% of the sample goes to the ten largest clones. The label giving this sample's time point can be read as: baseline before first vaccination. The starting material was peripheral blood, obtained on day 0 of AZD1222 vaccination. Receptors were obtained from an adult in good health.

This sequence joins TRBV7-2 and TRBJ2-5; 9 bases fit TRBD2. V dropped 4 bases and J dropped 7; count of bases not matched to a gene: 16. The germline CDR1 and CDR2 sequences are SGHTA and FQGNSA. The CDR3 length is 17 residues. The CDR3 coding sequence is TGTGCCAGCAGCTACCGTGTAGGCTCTAGCGGGGAGACGACCCAGTACTTC. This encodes CASSYRVGSSGETTQYF.

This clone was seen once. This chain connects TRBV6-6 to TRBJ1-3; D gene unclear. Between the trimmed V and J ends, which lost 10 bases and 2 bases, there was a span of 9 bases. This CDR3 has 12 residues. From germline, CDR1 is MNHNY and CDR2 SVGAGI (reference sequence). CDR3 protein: CATTSAGNTIYF. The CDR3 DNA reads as TGTGCCACCACCTCTGCTGGAAACACCATATATTTT.

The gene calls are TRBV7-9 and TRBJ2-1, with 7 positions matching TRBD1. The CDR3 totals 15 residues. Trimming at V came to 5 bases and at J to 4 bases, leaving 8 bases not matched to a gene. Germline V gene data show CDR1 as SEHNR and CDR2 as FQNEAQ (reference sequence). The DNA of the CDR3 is TGTGCCAGCAGCCCCCGGGACAGTCGTTACAATGAGCAGTTCTTC. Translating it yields CASSPRDSRYNEQFF.

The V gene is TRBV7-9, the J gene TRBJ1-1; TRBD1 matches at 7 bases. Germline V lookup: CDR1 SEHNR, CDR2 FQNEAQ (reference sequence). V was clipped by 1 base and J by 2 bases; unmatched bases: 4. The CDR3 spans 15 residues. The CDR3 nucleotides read TGTGCCAGCAGCTTAGGGGGACAGCGTAACACTGAAGCTTTCTTT. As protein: CASSLGGQRNTEAFF.

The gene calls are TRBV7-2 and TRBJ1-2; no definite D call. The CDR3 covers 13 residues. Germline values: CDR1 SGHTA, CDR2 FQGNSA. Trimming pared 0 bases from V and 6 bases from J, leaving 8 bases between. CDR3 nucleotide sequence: TGTGCCAGCAGCTTAGCGGGTGGAAATGGCTACACCTTC. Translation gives CASSLAGGNGYTF.

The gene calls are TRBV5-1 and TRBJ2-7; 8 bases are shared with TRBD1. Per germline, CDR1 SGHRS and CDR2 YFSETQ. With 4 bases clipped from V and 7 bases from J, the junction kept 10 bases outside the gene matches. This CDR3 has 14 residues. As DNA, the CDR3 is TGCGCCAGCAGCGAGGACAGGGCTATGGTAGAGCAGTACTTC. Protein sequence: CASSEDRAMVEQYF.

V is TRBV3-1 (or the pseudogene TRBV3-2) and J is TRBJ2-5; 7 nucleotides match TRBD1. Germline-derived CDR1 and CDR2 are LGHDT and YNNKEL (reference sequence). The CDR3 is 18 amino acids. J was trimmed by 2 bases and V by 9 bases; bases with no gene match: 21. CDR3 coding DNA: TGTGCCAGTACAGGGGAAGGGACCCCCCGTCTGGGTCAAGAGACCCAGTACTTC. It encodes CASTGEGTPRLGQETQYF.

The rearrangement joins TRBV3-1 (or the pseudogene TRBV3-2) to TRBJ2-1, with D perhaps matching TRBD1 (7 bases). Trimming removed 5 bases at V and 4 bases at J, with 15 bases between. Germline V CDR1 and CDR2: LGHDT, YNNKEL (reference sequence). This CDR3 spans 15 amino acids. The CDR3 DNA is TGTGCCAGCAGCGTGACAGGGAGGCGGTACAATGAGCAGTTCTTC. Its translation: CASSVTGRRYNEQFF.

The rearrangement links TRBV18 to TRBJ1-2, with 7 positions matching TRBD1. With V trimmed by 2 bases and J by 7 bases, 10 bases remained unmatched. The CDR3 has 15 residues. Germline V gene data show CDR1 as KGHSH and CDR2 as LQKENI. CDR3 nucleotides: TGTGCCAGCTCACCAACTTTCCAGGGGGAAAGTGGCTACACCTTC. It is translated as CASSPTFQGESGYTF.